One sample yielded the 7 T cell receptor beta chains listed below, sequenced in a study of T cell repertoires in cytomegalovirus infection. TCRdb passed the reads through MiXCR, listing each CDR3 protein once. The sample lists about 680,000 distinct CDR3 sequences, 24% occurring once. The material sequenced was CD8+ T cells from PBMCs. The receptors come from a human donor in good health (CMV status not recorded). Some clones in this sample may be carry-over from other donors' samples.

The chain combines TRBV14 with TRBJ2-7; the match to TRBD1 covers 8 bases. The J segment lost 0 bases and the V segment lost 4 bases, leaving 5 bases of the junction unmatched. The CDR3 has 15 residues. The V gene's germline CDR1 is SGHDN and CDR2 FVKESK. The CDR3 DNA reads TGTGCCAGCAGCCCACCGGGACAGGTCTCCTACGAGCAGTACTTC. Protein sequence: CASSPPGQVSYEQYF.

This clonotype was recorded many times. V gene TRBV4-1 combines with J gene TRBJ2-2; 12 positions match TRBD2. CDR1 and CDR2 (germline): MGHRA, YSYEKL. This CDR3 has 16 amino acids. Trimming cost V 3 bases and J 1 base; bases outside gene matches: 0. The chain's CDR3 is CASSQTSGGNTGELFF. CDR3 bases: TGCGCCAGCAGCCAGACTAGCGGGGGGAACACCGGGGAGCTGTTTTTT.

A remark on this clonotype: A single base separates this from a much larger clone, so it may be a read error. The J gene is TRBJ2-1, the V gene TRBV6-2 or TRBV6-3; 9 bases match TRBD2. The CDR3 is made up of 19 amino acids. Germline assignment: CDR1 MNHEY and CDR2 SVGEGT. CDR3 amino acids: CASSYSTASGTSSYKEQFF. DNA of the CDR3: TGTGCCAGCAGTTACTCGACTGCTAGCGGGACGAGCTCCTACAAAGAGCAGTTCTTC.

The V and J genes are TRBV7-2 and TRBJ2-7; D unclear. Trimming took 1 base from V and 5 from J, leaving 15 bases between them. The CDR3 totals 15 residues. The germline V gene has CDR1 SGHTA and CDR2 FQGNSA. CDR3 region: CASSLEVGLVHEQYV. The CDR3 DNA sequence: TGTGCCAGCAGCTTAGAGGTCGGCCTGGTCCACGAGCAGTACGTC.

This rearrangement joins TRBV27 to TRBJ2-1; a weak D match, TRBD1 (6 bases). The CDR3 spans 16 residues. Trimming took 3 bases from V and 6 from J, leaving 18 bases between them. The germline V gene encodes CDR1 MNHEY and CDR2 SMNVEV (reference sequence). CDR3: CASSFFPQGPGNEQFF. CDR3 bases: TGTGCCAGCAGTTTTTTCCCGCAGGGGCCAGGCAATGAGCAGTTCTTC.

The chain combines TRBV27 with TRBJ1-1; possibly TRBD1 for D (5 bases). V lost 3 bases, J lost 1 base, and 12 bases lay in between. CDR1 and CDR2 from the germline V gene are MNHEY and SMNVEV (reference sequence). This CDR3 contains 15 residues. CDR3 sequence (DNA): TGTGCCAGCAGTTTTGAGGCAGGGTCGAACACTGAAGCTTTCTTT. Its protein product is CASSFEAGSNTEAFF.

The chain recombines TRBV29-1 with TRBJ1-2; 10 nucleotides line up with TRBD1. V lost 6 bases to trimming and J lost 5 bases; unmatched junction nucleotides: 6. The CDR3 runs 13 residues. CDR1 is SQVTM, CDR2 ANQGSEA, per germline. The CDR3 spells CSVVTGGAYGYTF. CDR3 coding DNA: TGCAGCGTCGTGACAGGGGGCGCTTATGGCTACACCTTC.